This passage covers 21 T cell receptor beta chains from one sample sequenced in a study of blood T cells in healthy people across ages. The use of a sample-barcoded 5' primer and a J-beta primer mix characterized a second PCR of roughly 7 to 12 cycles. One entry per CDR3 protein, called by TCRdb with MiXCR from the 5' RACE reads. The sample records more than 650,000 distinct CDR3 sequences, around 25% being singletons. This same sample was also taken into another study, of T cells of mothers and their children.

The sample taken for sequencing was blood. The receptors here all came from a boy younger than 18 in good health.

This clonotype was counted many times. CDR3 in DNA: TGTGCCAGCAGCATTAGCGGGGGTTACGAGCAGTACTTC. It translates to CASSISGGYEQYF. The gene calls are TRBV7-9 and TRBJ2-5; 9 bases fit TRBD2. The J call may be incorrect, as the DNA end agrees better with TRBJ2-7. Germline V CDR1 and CDR2: SEHNR, FQNEAQ (reference sequence). The CDR3 has 13 amino acids.

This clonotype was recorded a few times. The CDR3 bases are TGCAGTGCTGGGGACAGGGGACCGGGGGAAAAACTGTTTTTT. Encoded protein: CSAGDRGPGEKLFF. This rearrangement joins TRBV20-1 to TRBJ1-4; 10 nucleotides match TRBD1. Trimming at V came to 5 bases and at J to 8 bases, leaving 8 bases not matched to a gene. This CDR3 has 14 amino acids. The germline gives CDR1 DFQATT, CDR2 SNEGSKA (reference sequence).

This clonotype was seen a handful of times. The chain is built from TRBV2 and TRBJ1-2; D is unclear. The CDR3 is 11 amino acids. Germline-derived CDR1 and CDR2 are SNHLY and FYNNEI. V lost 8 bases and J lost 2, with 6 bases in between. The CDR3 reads CASAVNYGYTF. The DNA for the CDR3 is TGTGCCAGCGCGGTAAACTATGGCTACACCTTC.

The CDR3 region is CSAEPLTSGGPDTQYF. The CDR3 nucleotides are TGCAGTGCCGAACCTTTGACTAGCGGGGGACCAGATACGCAGTATTTT. This sequence joins TRBV20-1 and TRBJ2-3; 12 bases match TRBD2. Germline assignment: CDR1 DFQATT and CDR2 SNEGSKA (reference sequence). V was clipped by 6 bases and J by 4 bases; unmatched bases: 11. The CDR3 consists of 16 residues.

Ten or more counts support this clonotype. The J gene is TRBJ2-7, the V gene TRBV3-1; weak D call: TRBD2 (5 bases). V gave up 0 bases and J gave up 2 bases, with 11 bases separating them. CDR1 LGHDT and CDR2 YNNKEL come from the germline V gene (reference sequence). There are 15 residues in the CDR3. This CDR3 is CASSQEGSLAYEQYF. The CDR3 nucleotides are TGTGCCAGCAGCCAAGAGGGCTCACTAGCCTACGAGCAGTACTTC.

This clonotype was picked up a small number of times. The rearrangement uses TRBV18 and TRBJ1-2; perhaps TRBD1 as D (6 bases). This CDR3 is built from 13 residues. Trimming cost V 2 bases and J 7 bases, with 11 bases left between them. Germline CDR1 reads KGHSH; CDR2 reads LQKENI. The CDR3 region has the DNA TGTGCCAGCTCACCATCGGGGGGCGCTGGCTACACCTTC. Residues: CASSPSGGAGYTF.

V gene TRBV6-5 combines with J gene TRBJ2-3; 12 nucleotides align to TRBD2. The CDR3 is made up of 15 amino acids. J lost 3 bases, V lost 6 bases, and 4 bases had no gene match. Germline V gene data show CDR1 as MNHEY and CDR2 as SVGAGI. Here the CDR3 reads CASRTSGGHTDTQYF. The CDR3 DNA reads TGTGCCAGCAGGACTAGCGGGGGACATACAGATACGCAGTATTTT.

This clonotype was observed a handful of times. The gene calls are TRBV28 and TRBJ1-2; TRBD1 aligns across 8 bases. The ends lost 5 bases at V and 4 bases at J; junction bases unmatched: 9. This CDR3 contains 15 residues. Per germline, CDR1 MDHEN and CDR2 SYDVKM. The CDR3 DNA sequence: TGTGCCAGCAGTCTAACCAGGGGGCAGGGCTATGGCTACACCTTC. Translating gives CASSLTRGQGYGYTF.

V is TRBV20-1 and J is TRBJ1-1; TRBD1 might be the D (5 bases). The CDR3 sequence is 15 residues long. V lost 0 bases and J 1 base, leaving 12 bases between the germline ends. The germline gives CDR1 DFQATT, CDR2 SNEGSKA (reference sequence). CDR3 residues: CSAREGVGANTEAFF. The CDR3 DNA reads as TGCAGTGCTAGAGAAGGGGTTGGGGCGAACACTGAAGCTTTCTTT.

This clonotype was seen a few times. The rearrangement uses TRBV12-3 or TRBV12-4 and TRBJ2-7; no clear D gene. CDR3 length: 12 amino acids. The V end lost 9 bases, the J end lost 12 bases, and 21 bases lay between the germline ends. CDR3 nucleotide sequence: TGTGCCAGTTCGCCCCCGAATCCCGGCGGGTACTTC. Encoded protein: CASSPPNPGGYF.

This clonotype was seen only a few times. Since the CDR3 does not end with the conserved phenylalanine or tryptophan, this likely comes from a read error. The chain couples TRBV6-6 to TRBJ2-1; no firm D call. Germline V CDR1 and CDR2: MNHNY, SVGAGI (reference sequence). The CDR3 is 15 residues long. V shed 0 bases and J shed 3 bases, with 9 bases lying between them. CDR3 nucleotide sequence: TGTGCCAGCAGTTACTCGATATCCGGCTACAATGAGCAGTTCTCC. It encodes CASSYSISGYNEQFS.

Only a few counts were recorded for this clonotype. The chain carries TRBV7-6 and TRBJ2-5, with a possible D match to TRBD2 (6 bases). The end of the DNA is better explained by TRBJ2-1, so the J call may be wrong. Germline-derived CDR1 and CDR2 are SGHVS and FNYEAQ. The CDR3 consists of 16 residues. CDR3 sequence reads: CASRPSLGRRYNEQFF. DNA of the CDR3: TGTGCCAGCAGACCTTCTCTGGGGAGGAGGTACAATGAGCAGTTCTTC.

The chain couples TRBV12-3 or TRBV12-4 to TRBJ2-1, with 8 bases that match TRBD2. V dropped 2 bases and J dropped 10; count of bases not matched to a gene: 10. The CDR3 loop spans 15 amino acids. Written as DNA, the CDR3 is TGTGCCAGCAGTTTATCGAGCGGGGGCCAAGGAGAGCAGTTCTTC. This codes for CASSLSSGGQGEQFF.

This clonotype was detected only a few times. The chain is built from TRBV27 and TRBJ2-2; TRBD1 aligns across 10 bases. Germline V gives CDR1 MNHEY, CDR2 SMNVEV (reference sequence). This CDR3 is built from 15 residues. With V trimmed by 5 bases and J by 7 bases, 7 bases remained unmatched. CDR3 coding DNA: TGTGCCAGCAGTCACTGGACAGGGGGAAACGGGGAGCTGTTTTTT. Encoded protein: CASSHWTGGNGELFF.

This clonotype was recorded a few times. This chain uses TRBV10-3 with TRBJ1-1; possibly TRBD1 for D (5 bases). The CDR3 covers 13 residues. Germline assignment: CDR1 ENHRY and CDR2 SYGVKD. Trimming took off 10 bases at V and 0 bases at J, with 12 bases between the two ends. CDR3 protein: CATTGTMNTEAFF. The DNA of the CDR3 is TGTGCCACCACTGGGACCATGAACACTGAAGCTTTCTTT.

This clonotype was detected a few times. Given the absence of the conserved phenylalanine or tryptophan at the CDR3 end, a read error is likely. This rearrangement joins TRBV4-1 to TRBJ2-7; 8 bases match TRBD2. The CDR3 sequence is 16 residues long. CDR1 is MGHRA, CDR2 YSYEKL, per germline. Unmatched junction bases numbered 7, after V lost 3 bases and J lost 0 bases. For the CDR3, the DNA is TGCGCCAGCAGCCACCCCTCGGGGGGGAGCTCCTACGAGCAGTACCTC. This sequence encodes CASSHPSGGSSYEQYL.

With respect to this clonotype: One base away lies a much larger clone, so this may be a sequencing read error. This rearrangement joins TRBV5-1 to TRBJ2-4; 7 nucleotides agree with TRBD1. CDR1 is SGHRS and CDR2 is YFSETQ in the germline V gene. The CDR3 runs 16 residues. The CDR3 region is CASSLAAGGAKTIQYF. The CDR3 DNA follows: TGCGCCAGCAGCTTGGCGGCAGGGGGAGCCAAAACCATTCAGTACTTC.

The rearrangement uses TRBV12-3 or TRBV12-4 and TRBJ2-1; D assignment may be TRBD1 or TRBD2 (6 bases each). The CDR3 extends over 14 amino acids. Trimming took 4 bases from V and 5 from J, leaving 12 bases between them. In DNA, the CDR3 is TGTGCCAGCAGTTACTGGGGGGCCAACAATGAGCAGTTCTTC. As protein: CASSYWGANNEQFF.

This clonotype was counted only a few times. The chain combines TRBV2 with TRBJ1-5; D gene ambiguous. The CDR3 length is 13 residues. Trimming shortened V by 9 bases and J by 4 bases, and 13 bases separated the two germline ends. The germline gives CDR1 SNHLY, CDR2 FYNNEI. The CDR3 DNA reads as TGTGCCAGTAGACGGGAATTTAATCAGCCCCAGCATTTT. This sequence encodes CASRREFNQPQHF. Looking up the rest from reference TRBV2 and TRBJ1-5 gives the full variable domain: EPEVTQTPSHQVTQMGQEVILRCVPISNHLYFYWYRQILGQKVEFLVSFYNNEISEKSEIFDDQFSVERPDGSNFTLKIRSTKLEDSAMYFCASRREFNQPQHFGDGTRLSIL.

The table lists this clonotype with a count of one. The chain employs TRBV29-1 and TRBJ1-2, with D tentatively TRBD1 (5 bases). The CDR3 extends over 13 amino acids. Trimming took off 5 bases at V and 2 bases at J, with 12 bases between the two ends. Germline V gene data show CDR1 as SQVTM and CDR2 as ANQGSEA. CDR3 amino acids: CSVSPGPNYGYTF. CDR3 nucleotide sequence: TGCAGCGTTAGTCCGGGACCCAACTATGGCTACACCTTC.

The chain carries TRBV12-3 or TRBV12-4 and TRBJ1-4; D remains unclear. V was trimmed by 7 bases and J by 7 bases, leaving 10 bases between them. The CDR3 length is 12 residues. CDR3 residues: CASTLTGEKLFF. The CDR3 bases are TGTGCCAGCACTTTGACGGGTGAAAAACTGTTTTTT.